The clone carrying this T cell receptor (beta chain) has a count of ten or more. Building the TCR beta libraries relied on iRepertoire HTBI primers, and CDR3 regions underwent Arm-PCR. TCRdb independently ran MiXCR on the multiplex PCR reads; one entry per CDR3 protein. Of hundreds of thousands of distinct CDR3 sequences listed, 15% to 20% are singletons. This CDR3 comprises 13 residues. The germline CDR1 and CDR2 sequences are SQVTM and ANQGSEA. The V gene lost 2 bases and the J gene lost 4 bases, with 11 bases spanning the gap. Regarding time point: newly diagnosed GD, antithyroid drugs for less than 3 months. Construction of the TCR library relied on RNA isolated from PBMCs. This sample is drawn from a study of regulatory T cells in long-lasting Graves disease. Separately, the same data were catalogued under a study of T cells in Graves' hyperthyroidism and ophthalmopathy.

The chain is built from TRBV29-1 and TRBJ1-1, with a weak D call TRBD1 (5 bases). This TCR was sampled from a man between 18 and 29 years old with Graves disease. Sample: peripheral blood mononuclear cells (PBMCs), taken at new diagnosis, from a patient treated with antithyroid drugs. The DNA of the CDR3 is TGCAGCGTTGAACTGGGGGGAGGCACTGAAGCTTTCTTT. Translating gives CSVELGGGTEAFF.